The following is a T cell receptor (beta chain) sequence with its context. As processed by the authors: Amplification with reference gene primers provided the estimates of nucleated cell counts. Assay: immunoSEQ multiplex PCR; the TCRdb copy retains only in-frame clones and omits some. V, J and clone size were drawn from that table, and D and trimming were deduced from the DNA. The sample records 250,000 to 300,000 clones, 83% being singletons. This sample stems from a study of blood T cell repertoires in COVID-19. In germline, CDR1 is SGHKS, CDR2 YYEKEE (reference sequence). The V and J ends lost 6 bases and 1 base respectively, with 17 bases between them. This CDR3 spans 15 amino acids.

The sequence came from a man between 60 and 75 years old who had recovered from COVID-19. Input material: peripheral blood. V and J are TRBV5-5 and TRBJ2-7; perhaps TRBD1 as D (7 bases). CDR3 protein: CASTTGVGQSYEQYF. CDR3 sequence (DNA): TGTGCCAGCACCACGGGAGTGGGACAGTCCTACGAGCAGTACTTC.